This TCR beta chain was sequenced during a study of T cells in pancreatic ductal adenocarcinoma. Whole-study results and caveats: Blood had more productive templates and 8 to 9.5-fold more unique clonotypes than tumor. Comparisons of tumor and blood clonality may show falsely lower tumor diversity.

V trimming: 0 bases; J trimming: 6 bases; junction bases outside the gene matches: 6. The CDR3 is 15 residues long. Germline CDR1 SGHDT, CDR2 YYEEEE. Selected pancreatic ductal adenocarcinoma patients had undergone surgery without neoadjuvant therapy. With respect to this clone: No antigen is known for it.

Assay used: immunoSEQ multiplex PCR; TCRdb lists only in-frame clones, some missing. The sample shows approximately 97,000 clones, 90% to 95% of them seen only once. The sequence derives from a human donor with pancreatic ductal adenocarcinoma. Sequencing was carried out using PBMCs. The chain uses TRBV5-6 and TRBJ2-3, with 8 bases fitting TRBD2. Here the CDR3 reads CASSLDAGGRDTQYF. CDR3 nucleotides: TGTGCCAGCAGCTTGGATGCGGGAGGTCGGGATACGCAGTATTTT. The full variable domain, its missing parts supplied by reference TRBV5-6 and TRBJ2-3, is DAGVTQSPTHLIKTRGQQVTLRCSPKSGHDTVSWYQQALGQGPQFIFQYYEEEERQRGNFPDRFSGHQFPNYSSELNVNALLLGDSALYLCASSLDAGGRDTQYFGPGTRLTVL.